The clone carrying this T cell receptor (beta chain) was observed many times. This sample stems from a study of early T cells in non-severe SARS-CoV-2 infection. Looked up from germline, CDR1 is SGHTS and CDR2 is YDEGEE. CDR3 length: 14 amino acids. V was cut by 5 bases and J by 4 bases, with 15 bases left in between. MiXCR, applied by TCRdb to the 5' RACE reads, yields one record per CDR3 protein. The table records about 49,000 distinct CDR3 sequences, 5.5% to 8% of them present only once. This TCR derives from an adult who was a healthcare worker with PCR-confirmed SARS-CoV-2 infection or an uninfected control (not recorded which). The specimen comprised whole blood, sampled at baseline. The chain has TRBV5-8 and TRBJ2-5; possible D gene TRBD2, 6 bases. CDR3 sequence reads: CASRLTSAGETQYF. The CDR3 region has the DNA TGTGCCAGCAGGCTGACTAGTGCTGGAGAGACCCAGTACTTC.